These T cell receptor beta chains were read from a single sample in a study of beta chain features in type 1 diabetes. The assay was immunoSEQ multiplex PCR, and TCRdb's table has in-frame clones only and misses some. The sample records 810,000 or so clones, 15% to 20% being singletons. Sequencing was performed on naive CD4+ T cells from blood. The source of these receptors is a woman under 30 in good health. Each CDR3 is given with its conserved first and last residue. Each record gives: CDR3 protein, CDR3 DNA, D gene, J gene, V gene, clone size. D genes are given only for firm matches. The size field is filled for only some rows; it gives once, few, many or a size class.

CASSRDSYEQYF,TGTGCCAGCAGCAGGGACAGCTACGAGCAGTACTTC,TRBD1,TRBJ2-7,TRBV11-2,few
CASSPGTRYNEQFF,TGTGCCAGCAGTCCCGGGACTAGGTATAATGAGCAGTTCTTC,TRBD2,TRBJ2-1,TRBV7-3,.
CASSPGHYNEQFF,TGTGCCAGCAGTCCGGGACACTACAATGAGCAGTTCTTC,.,TRBJ2-1,TRBV7-9,many
CASIRTSGSFNEQFF,TGTGCCAGCATTCGGACTAGCGGGAGTTTCAATGAGCAGTTCTTC,TRBD2,TRBJ2-1,TRBV28,few
CASSLSLAVYNEQFF,TGTGCCAGCAGCTTATCTCTAGCGGTCTACAATGAGCAGTTCTTC,TRBD2,TRBJ2-1,TRBV7-2,few
CASSPGQGRDYGYTF,TGTGCCAGCAGCCCTGGACAGGGGAGAGACTATGGCTACACCTTC,TRBD1,TRBJ1-2,TRBV4-2,.
CASSSLAGRTDTQYF,TGTGCCAGCAGCTCACTAGCGGGGCGCACAGATACGCAGTATTTT,TRBD2,TRBJ2-3,TRBV7-2,few
CASSEGPYEQYF,TGCGCCAGCAGCGAGGGCCCCTACGAGCAGTACTTC,.,TRBJ2-7,TRBV5-1,.
CASSQEYLLGGYGYTF,TGTGCCAGCAGCCAAGAGTACCTCTTGGGAGGCTATGGCTACACCTTC,.,TRBJ1-2,TRBV4-2,.
CASSLSTSGRYSTDTQYF,TGTGCCAGCAGTTTATCGACTAGCGGGAGGTATAGCACAGATACGCAGTATTTT,TRBD2,TRBJ2-3,TRBV27,few
CAISWDGTLGSPLHF,TGTGCCATCAGTTGGGACGGGACATTAGGTTCACCCCTCCACTTT,.,TRBJ1-6,TRBV10-3,few
CASSPRQMNTGELFF,TGTGCCAGCAGCCCAAGACAGATGAACACCGGGGAGCTGTTTTTT,.,TRBJ2-2,TRBV5-5,.
CASSLTRASGSIYNEQFF,TGTGCCAGCAGCTTAACGAGGGCTAGCGGGAGCATCTACAATGAGCAGTTCTTC,TRBD2,TRBJ2-1,TRBV7-3,few